The rows below give T cell receptor beta chains drawn from one sample of a study of CD8 T cells in Susac syndrome. TCRdb used MiXCR to reprocess the immunoSEQ multiplex PCR reads, holding one entry per CDR3 protein. The repertoire holds about 300,000 distinct CDR3 sequences, with about 88% as singletons. The specimen sequenced was CD8+ T cells from PBMCs. The receptors were sampled from a human donor with multiple sclerosis. Both conserved end residues are trimmed from each CDR3.

J	V	CDR3
TRBJ2-1	TRBV13	ASSHGSYNEQF
TRBJ2-4	TRBV29-1	SVEDGKGAGTIQY
TRBJ2-3	TRBV29-1	SVDEVSGSTDTQY
TRBJ2-1	TRBV14	ASSQGRDLYNEQF
TRBJ2-7	TRBV5-1	ASSLVGLAAPRGEQY
TRBJ1-5	TRBV27	ASSSGQGGTQPQH
TRBJ2-3	TRBV7-8	ASSLGEGSTDTQY
TRBJ2-1	TRBV5-1	ASSLAVGLAGWDEQF
TRBJ2-5	TRBV20-1	SARDPVDLYVETQY
TRBJ2-1	TRBV7-7	ASSLAPETGGLNEQF
TRBJ2-2	TRBV7-9	ASIRTPGHNINTGELF
TRBJ2-7	TRBV3-1	ASSQSSYRSYEQY
TRBJ2-3	TRBV24-1	ATSSQREAEDTQY
TRBJ2-1	TRBV9	ASGESMKEESNEQF
TRBJ2-7	TRBV7-2	ASSSAGTGIDEQY
TRBJ2-3	TRBV4-1	ASSQESPHTQY
TRBJ2-7	TRBV2	ASRGLSYEQY
TRBJ1-1	TRBV15	ATSGGGGSEAF
TRBJ2-7	TRBV9	ASSGRRGGSYEQY
TRBJ2-1	TRBV7-7	ASSLRRSAASNSYNEQF
TRBJ2-7	TRBV6-2/TRBV6-3	ASAYRQGKDYEQY
TRBJ2-3	TRBV20-1	SAIPIAGGSTDTQY
TRBJ2-7	TRBV29-1	SVEDRGPETGMVGSIFYEQY
TRBJ2-1	TRBV27	ASSLSGVAAF
TRBJ2-3	TRBV12-3/TRBV12-4	ASSYGTVDTQY
TRBJ2-7	TRBV5-5	ASSLRLAGAKDEQY
TRBJ1-3	TRBV29-1	SVDVTGEYSGNTIY
TRBJ2-5	TRBV7-9	ASSLAVGETQY
TRBJ2-1	TRBV30	AWSMAGLYNEQF
TRBJ1-2	TRBV28	ASSSPRGYYGYT
TRBJ2-2	TRBV21-1	ASILRWRESPNTGELF